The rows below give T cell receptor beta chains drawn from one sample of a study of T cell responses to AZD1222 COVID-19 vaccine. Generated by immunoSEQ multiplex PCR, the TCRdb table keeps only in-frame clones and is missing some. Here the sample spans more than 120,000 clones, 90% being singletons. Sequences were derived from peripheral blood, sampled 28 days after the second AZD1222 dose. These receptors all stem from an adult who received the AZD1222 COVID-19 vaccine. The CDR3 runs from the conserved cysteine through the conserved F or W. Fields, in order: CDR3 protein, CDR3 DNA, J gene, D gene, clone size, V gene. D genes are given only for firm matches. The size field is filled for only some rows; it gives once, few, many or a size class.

CDR3 protein: CASSISGTRGNEQFF; CDR3 DNA: TGTGCCAGCAGCATCAGCGGGACTAGGGGCAATGAGCAGTTCTTC; J gene: TRBJ2-1; D gene: TRBD2; clone size: -; V gene: TRBV9
CDR3 protein: CASSLNYGKGYTF; CDR3 DNA: TGTGCCAGCAGTTTAAACTACGGGAAAGGCTACACCTTC; J gene: TRBJ1-2; D gene: -; clone size: -; V gene: TRBV28
CDR3 protein: CASSLMLAETQYF; CDR3 DNA: TGTGCCAGCAGCTTAATGCTAGCAGAGACCCAGTACTTC; J gene: TRBJ2-5; D gene: -; clone size: -; V gene: TRBV11-2
CDR3 protein: CASSPAQGMNTEAFF; CDR3 DNA: TGTGCCAGCAGTCCGGCCCAGGGGATGAACACTGAAGCTTTCTTT; J gene: TRBJ1-1; D gene: -; clone size: -; V gene: TRBV6-2/TRBV6-3
CDR3 protein: CASSVASSNSPLHF; CDR3 DNA: TGTGCCAGCAGCGTAGCATCGAGCAATTCACCCCTCCACTTT; J gene: TRBJ1-6; D gene: -; clone size: -; V gene: TRBV9
CDR3 protein: CASGYDGNQPQHF; CDR3 DNA: TGTGCTAGTGGATACGACGGCAATCAGCCCCAGCATTTT; J gene: TRBJ1-5; D gene: -; clone size: -; V gene: TRBV12-5
CDR3 protein: CASSFQQGPYSGNTIYF; CDR3 DNA: TGTGCCAGCAGCTTCCAACAGGGGCCGTACTCTGGAAACACCATATATTTT; J gene: TRBJ1-3; D gene: TRBD1; clone size: -; V gene: TRBV5-4
CDR3 protein: CASSSGTVNSPLHF; CDR3 DNA: TGTGCCAGTTCTTCCGGGACAGTTAATTCACCCCTCCACTTT; J gene: TRBJ1-6; D gene: TRBD1; clone size: once; V gene: TRBV28
CDR3 protein: CASSLAPGTANYGYTF; CDR3 DNA: TGTGCCAGCAGCTTAGCCCCCGGGACAGCTAACTATGGCTACACCTTC; J gene: TRBJ1-2; D gene: TRBD1; clone size: -; V gene: TRBV7-9
CDR3 protein: CAWRWASGNTIYF; CDR3 DNA: TGTGCCTGGAGGTGGGCCTCTGGAAACACCATATATTTT; J gene: TRBJ1-3; D gene: -; clone size: -; V gene: TRBV30
CDR3 protein: CASSSTGGVGKNIQYF; CDR3 DNA: TGTGCCAGCAGCTCGACAGGGGGAGTTGGCAAAAACATTCAGTACTTC; J gene: TRBJ2-4; D gene: TRBD1; clone size: -; V gene: TRBV5-6
CDR3 protein: CASSLDSGRTSGANVLTF; CDR3 DNA: TGCGCCAGCAGCTTGGACTCGGGACGTACCTCTGGGGCCAACGTCCTGACTTTC; J gene: TRBJ2-6; D gene: -; clone size: -; V gene: TRBV5-1
CDR3 protein: CASSASGEETQYF; CDR3 DNA: TGTGCCAGCAGCGCCAGCGGGGAAGAGACCCAGTACTTC; J gene: TRBJ2-5; D gene: TRBD2; clone size: -; V gene: TRBV7-2
CDR3 protein: CASSQGAGGLGKLFF; CDR3 DNA: TGTGCCAGCAGCCAAGGGGCAGGGGGCTTGGGAAAACTGTTTTTT; J gene: TRBJ1-4; D gene: TRBD1; clone size: -; V gene: TRBV3-1/TRBV3-2
CDR3 protein: CASSHGQLAAYNEQFF; CDR3 DNA: TGTGCCAGTAGTCACGGACAGTTGGCTGCCTACAATGAGCAGTTCTTC; J gene: TRBJ2-1; D gene: -; clone size: -; V gene: TRBV19
CDR3 protein: CASSSFSTGSDTQYF; CDR3 DNA: TGTGCCAGCAGTTCATTCTCCACGGGTTCGGATACGCAGTATTTT; J gene: TRBJ2-3; D gene: -; clone size: -; V gene: TRBV6-6
CDR3 protein: CASSDQGNSYEQYF; CDR3 DNA: TGTGCCAGCAGTGATCAGGGGAACTCCTACGAGCAGTACTTC; J gene: TRBJ2-7; D gene: -; clone size: -; V gene: TRBV6-1
CDR3 protein: CASSGDSQYEKLFF; CDR3 DNA: TGTGCCAGCAGTGGGGACAGCCAATATGAAAAACTGTTTTTT; J gene: TRBJ1-4; D gene: TRBD1; clone size: -; V gene: TRBV2
CDR3 protein: CASSLGVGNGYTF; CDR3 DNA: TGTGCCAGCAGCTTAGGGGTCGGTAATGGCTACACCTTC; J gene: TRBJ1-2; D gene: -; clone size: -; V gene: TRBV7-2
CDR3 protein: CASSIGVLAGGEDTQYF; CDR3 DNA: TGTGCCAGTAGTATAGGAGTACTAGCGGGAGGTGAAGATACGCAGTATTTT; J gene: TRBJ2-3; D gene: TRBD2; clone size: -; V gene: TRBV19
CDR3 protein: CASSLGGGAGTEAFF; CDR3 DNA: TGTGCCAGCAGCTTAGGTGGCGGGGCCGGCACTGAAGCTTTCTTT; J gene: TRBJ1-1; D gene: -; clone size: -; V gene: TRBV11-2
CDR3 protein: CASSPQGGERTEAFF; CDR3 DNA: TGTGCCAGCTCACCCCAGGGTGGAGAAAGGACTGAAGCTTTCTTT; J gene: TRBJ1-1; D gene: -; clone size: -; V gene: TRBV18
CDR3 protein: CASSQAGGHYEQYF; CDR3 DNA: TGCGCCAGCAGCCAAGCGGGGGGGCACTACGAGCAGTACTTC; J gene: TRBJ2-7; D gene: TRBD2; clone size: few; V gene: TRBV4-3
CDR3 protein: CASSKEVKGTEAFF; CDR3 DNA: TGTGCCAGCAGCAAAGAAGTTAAGGGCACTGAAGCTTTCTTT; J gene: TRBJ1-1; D gene: -; clone size: once; V gene: TRBV21-1
CDR3 protein: CASSGTASNQPQHF; CDR3 DNA: TGTGCCAGCAGTGGGACAGCCAGCAATCAGCCCCAGCATTTT; J gene: TRBJ1-5; D gene: -; clone size: few; V gene: TRBV25-1
CDR3 protein: CASSPLGQTTGELFF; CDR3 DNA: TGTGCCAGCAGCCCCTTGGGCCAGACGACCGGGGAGCTGTTTTTT; J gene: TRBJ2-2; D gene: -; clone size: -; V gene: TRBV14
CDR3 protein: CASTEGSRNEKLFF; CDR3 DNA: TGTGCCAGCACCGAGGGATCGCGGAATGAAAAACTGTTTTTT; J gene: TRBJ1-4; D gene: -; clone size: -; V gene: TRBV2
CDR3 protein: CASSSWTGWEKLFF; CDR3 DNA: TGTGCCAGCAGTTCCTGGACAGGGTGGGAAAAACTGTTTTTT; J gene: TRBJ1-4; D gene: TRBD1; clone size: few; V gene: TRBV6-6
CDR3 protein: CASSLFPSGVSYNEQFF; CDR3 DNA: TGTGCCAGCAGCTTATTCCCTAGCGGGGTCTCCTACAATGAGCAGTTCTTC; J gene: TRBJ2-1; D gene: TRBD2; clone size: -; V gene: TRBV7-8
CDR3 protein: CAWSVKGTDTQYF; CDR3 DNA: TGTGCCTGGAGTGTCAAGGGTACAGATACGCAGTATTTT; J gene: TRBJ2-3; D gene: -; clone size: once; V gene: TRBV30
CDR3 protein: CASSEWVSTNEKLFF; CDR3 DNA: TGTGCCAGCAGTGAATGGGTTTCAACTAATGAAAAACTGTTTTTT; J gene: TRBJ1-4; D gene: -; clone size: -; V gene: TRBV6-1
CDR3 protein: CASSFGGGTGGELFF; CDR3 DNA: TGCGCCAGCAGCTTCGGGGGAGGGACAGGCGGGGAGCTGTTTTTT; J gene: TRBJ2-2; D gene: -; clone size: -; V gene: TRBV5-1
CDR3 protein: CASSEMGQGWGYTF; CDR3 DNA: TGTGCCAGCAGTGAAATGGGACAGGGATGGGGCTACACCTTC; J gene: TRBJ1-2; D gene: TRBD1; clone size: -; V gene: TRBV6-1
CDR3 protein: CSASSGQGVNEQFF; CDR3 DNA: TGCAGTGCTAGTTCGGGACAGGGCGTCAATGAGCAGTTCTTC; J gene: TRBJ2-1; D gene: TRBD1; clone size: -; V gene: TRBV20-1
CDR3 protein: CASSLLSNSNQPQHF; CDR3 DNA: TGTGCCAGCAGCCTCCTCTCCAATAGCAATCAGCCCCAGCATTTT; J gene: TRBJ1-5; D gene: -; clone size: -; V gene: TRBV2
CDR3 protein: CASRLAAEQFF; CDR3 DNA: TGTGCCAGCAGGCTAGCAGCTGAGCAGTTCTTC; J gene: TRBJ2-1; D gene: -; clone size: -; V gene: TRBV12-3/TRBV12-4
CDR3 protein: CASSSSLRPDTQYF; CDR3 DNA: TGTGCCAGCAGCTCCTCCTTGAGGCCAGATACGCAGTATTTT; J gene: TRBJ2-3; D gene: -; clone size: -; V gene: TRBV5-6
CDR3 protein: CASSPDRVTEAFF; CDR3 DNA: TGTGCCAGCAGCCCGGACAGGGTCACTGAAGCTTTCTTT; J gene: TRBJ1-1; D gene: TRBD1; clone size: -; V gene: TRBV7-2
CDR3 protein: CASSTAGAGAPHNEQFF; CDR3 DNA: TGTGCCAGCAGTACAGCTGGAGCGGGGGCGCCACACAATGAGCAGTTCTTC; J gene: TRBJ2-1; D gene: TRBD2; clone size: -; V gene: TRBV28
CDR3 protein: CSVATGTDTQYF; CDR3 DNA: TGCAGCGTTGCGACGGGGACAGATACGCAGTATTTT; J gene: TRBJ2-3; D gene: -; clone size: -; V gene: TRBV29-1
CDR3 protein: CASSYLVSRREKLFF; CDR3 DNA: TGTGCCAGCAGTTACTTGGTCAGCCGACGGGAAAAACTGTTTTTT; J gene: TRBJ1-4; D gene: -; clone size: -; V gene: TRBV6-5
CDR3 protein: CASSPGTGIRSNQPQHF; CDR3 DNA: TGTGCCAGCTCACCCGGGACAGGAATTAGAAGCAATCAGCCCCAGCATTTT; J gene: TRBJ1-5; D gene: TRBD1; clone size: few; V gene: TRBV18
CDR3 protein: CASSLAPRRSSSGNTIYF; CDR3 DNA: TGTGCCAGCAGCCTGGCCCCAAGACGGAGCTCCTCTGGAAACACCATATATTTT; J gene: TRBJ1-3; D gene: -; clone size: -; V gene: TRBV5-5